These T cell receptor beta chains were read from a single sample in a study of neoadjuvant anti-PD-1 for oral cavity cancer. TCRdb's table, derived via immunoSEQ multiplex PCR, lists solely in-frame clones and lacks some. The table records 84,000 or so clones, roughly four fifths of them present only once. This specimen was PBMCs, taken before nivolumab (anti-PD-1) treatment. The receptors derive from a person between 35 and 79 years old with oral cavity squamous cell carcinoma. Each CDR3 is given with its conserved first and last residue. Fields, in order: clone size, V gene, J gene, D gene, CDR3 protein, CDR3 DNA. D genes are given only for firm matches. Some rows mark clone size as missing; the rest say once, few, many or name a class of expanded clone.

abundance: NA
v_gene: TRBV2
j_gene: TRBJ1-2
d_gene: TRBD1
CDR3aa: CASKVPGTVNSYTF
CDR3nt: TGTGCCAGCAAGGTCCCAGGGACAGTAAACAGCTACACCTTC

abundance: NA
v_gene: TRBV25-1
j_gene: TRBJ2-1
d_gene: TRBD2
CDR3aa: CASNSRTSGRGEQFF
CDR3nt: TGTGCCAGCAACTCGCGGACTAGCGGGAGAGGTGAGCAGTTCTTC

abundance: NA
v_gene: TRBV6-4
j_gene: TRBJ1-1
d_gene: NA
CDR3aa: CASSDSIWAGEAFF
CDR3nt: TGTGCCAGCAGTGACTCGATCTGGGCAGGTGAAGCTTTCTTT

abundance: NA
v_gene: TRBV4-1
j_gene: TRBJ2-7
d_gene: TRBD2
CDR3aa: CASSLEDRLASYEQYF
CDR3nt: TGCGCCAGCAGCCTCGAGGATCGACTAGCGAGCTACGAGCAGTACTTC

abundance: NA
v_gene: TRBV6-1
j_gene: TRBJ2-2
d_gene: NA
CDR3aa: CASSESEAVHTGELFF
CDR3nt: TGTGCCAGCAGTGAAAGCGAGGCAGTCCACACCGGGGAGCTGTTTTTT

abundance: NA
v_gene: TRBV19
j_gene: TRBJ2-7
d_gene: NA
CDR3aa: CASSIGDAGTLLYEQYF
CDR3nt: TGTGCCAGTAGTATAGGGGACGCCGGGACCCTCCTTTACGAGCAGTACTTC

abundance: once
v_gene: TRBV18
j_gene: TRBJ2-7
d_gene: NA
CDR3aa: CASSPPAVYEQYF
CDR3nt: TGTGCCAGCTCACCACCGGCAGTTTACGAGCAGTACTTC

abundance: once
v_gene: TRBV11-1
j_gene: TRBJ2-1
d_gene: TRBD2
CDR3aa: CASSLGGAGYNEQFF
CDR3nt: TGTGCCAGCAGCTTAGGGGGAGCGGGATACAATGAGCAGTTCTTC

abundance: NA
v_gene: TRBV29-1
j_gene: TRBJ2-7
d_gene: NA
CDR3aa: CSVDDGFHEQYF
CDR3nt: TGCAGCGTTGATGATGGGTTCCACGAGCAGTACTTC

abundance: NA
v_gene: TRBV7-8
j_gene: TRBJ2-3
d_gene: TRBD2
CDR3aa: CASSRSGLAGGADTQYF
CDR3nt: TGTGCCAGCAGCCGTTCAGGACTAGCGGGAGGGGCCGATACGCAGTATTTT

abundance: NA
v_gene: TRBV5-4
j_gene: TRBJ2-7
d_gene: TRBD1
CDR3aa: CASSSDRGINEQYF
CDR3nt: TGTGCCAGCAGCTCGGACAGGGGGATCAACGAGCAGTACTTC

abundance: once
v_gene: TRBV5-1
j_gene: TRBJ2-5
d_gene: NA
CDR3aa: CASSLEGISGETQYF
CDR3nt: TGCGCCAGCAGCTTGGAAGGGATTTCGGGGGAGACCCAGTACTTC

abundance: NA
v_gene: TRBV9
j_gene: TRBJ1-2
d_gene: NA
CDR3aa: CASSVLGDPRGYTF
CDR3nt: TGTGCCAGCAGCGTATTAGGGGATCCTCGCGGCTACACCTTC

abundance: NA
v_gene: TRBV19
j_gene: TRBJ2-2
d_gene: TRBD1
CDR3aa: CASRDRGQTGELFF
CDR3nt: TGTGCCAGTAGAGACAGGGGGCAAACCGGGGAGCTGTTTTTT

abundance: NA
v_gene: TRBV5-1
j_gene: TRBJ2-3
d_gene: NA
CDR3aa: CASSLRERTDTQYF
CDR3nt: TGCGCCAGCAGCTTGCGGGAGAGGACAGATACGCAGTATTTT

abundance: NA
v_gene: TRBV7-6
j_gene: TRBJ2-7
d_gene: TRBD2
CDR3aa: CASSLDSGLVYEQYF
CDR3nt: TGTGCCAGCAGCTTAGATTCGGGACTAGTGTACGAGCAGTACTTC

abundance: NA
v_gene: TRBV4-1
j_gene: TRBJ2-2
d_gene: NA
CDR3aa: CASSQSASNTGELFF
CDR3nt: TGCGCCAGCAGCCAATCCGCCTCGAACACCGGGGAGCTGTTTTTT

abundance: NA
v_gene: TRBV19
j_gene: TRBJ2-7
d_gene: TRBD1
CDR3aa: CASSSGDRGLRSSYEQYF
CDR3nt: TGTGCCAGTAGCAGCGGGGACAGGGGGCTCCGGAGCTCCTACGAGCAGTACTTC

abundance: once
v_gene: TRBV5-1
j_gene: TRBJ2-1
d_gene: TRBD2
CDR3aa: CASSLGIAGGPGEQFF
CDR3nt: TGCGCCAGCAGCTTGGGGATAGCGGGAGGGCCGGGTGAGCAGTTCTTC

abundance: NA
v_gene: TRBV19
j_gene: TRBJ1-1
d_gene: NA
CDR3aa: CASSIGTGVGTEAFF
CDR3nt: TGTGCCAGTAGTATAGGGACGGGTGTTGGGACTGAAGCTTTCTTT

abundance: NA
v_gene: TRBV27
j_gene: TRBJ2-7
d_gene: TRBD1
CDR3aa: CASSLKGQFYEQYF
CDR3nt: TGTGCCAGCAGTTTAAAGGGACAGTTCTACGAGCAGTACTTC

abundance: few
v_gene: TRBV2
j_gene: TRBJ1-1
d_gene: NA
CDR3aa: CASSAIGGNTEAFF
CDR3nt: TGTGCCAGCAGTGCTATAGGGGGGAACACTGAAGCTTTCTTT

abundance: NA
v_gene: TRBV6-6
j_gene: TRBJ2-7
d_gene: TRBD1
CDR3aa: CASSRGQGAGYEQYF
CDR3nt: TGTGCCAGCAGCCGCGGACAGGGGGCCGGGTACGAGCAGTACTTC

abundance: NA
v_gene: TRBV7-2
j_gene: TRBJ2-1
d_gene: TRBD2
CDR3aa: CASSGGGAGTYEQFF
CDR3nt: TGTGCCAGCAGCGGCGGGGGGGCTGGGACGTATGAGCAGTTCTTC

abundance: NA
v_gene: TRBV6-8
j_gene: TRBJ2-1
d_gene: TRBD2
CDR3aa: CASSYSGLAGHNEQFF
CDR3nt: TGTGCCAGCAGTTACTCGGGGCTAGCGGGACACAATGAGCAGTTCTTC

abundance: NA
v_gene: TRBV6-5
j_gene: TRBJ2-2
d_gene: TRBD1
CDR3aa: CASSTDRGFAGELFF
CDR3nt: TGTGCCAGCAGTACCGACAGGGGGTTCGCCGGGGAGCTGTTTTTT

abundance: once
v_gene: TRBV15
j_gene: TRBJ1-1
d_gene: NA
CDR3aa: CATSRDLVAGTEAFF
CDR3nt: TGTGCCACCAGCAGAGATCTAGTAGCAGGGACTGAAGCTTTCTTT

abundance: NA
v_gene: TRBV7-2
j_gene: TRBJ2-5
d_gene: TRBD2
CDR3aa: CASSPFIREAETQYF
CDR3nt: TGTGCCAGCAGCCCATTCATTCGGGAGGCGGAGACCCAGTACTTC

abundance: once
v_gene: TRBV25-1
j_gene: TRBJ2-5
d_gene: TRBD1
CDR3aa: CASSESPRGTGKETQYF
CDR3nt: TGTGCCAGCAGTGAGTCCCCTAGGGGGACAGGGAAAGAGACCCAGTACTTC

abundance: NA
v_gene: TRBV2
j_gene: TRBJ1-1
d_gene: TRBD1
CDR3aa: CASSPDRGAFF
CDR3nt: TGTGCCAGCAGCCCCGACAGGGGAGCTTTCTTT

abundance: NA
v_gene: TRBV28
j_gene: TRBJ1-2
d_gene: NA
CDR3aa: CASSRNYGYTF
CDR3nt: TGTGCCAGCAGCCGTAACTATGGCTACACCTTC

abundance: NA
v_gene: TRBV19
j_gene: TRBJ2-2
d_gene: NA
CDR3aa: CASSIKTTGRALTGELFF
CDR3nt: TGTGCCAGTAGTATAAAAACTACGGGCAGGGCCTTGACCGGGGAGCTGTTTTTT

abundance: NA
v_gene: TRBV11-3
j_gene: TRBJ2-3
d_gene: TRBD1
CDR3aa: CASSKGADRADTQYF
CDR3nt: TGTGCCAGCAGCAAGGGGGCCGACAGGGCAGATACGCAGTATTTT

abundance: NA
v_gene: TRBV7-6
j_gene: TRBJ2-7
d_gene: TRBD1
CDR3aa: CASSLGQGAYEQYF
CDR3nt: TGTGCCAGCAGCTTGGGTCAGGGGGCCTACGAGCAGTACTTC

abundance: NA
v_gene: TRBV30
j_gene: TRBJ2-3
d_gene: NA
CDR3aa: CAWRGSRRDAQYF
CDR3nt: TGTGCCTGGAGGGGATCGAGGCGGGATGCGCAGTATTTT

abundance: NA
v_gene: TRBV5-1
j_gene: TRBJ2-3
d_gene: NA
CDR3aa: CASSLVGDRTDTQYF
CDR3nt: TGCGCCAGCAGCTTGGTAGGAGACCGCACAGATACGCAGTATTTT

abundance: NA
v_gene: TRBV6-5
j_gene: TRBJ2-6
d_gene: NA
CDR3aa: CASSFLGVSGANVLTF
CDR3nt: TGTGCCAGCAGTTTCCTTGGGGTTTCTGGGGCCAACGTCCTGACTTTC

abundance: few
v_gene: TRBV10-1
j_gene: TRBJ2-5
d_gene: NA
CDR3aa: CASSRNIQETQYF
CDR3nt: TGCGCCAGCAGTAGGAACATCCAAGAGACCCAGTACTTC

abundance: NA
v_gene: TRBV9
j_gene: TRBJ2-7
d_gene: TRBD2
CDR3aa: CASSVGASGDYEQYF
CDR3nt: TGTGCCAGCAGCGTAGGAGCTAGCGGGGACTACGAGCAGTACTTC

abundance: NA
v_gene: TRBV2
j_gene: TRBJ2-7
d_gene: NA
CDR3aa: CASSEMASYEQYF
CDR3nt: TGTGCCAGCAGTGAAATGGCCTCCTACGAGCAGTACTTC

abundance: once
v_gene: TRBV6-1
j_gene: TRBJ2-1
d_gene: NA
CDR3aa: CASSGYDRLNEQFF
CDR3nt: TGTGCCAGCAGTGGATACGACAGGCTCAATGAGCAGTTCTTC

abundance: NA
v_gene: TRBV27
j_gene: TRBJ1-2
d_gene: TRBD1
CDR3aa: CASSSFGTGNYGYTF
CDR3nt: TGTGCCAGCAGTTCCTTCGGGACAGGCAACTATGGCTACACCTTC

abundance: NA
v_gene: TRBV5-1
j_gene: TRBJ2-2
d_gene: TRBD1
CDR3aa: CASSRDRDDNTGELFF
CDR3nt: TGCGCCAGCAGCCGTGACAGGGATGATAACACCGGGGAGCTGTTTTTT

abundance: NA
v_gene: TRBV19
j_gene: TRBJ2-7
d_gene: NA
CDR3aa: CARRGLQYYEQYF
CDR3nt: TGTGCCAGGAGGGGACTTCAGTACTACGAGCAGTACTTC

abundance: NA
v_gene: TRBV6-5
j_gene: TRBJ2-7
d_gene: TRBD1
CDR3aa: CASSYGGQGARYEQYF
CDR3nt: TGTGCCAGCAGTTACGGGGGACAGGGGGCCCGTTACGAGCAGTACTTC

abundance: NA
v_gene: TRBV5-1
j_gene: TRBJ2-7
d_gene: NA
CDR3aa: CASSLAAGGDEQYF
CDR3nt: TGCGCCAGCAGCTTGGCCGCAGGCGGGGACGAGCAGTACTTC

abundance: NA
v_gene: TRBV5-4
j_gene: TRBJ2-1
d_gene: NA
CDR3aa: CASSLGAVSYNEQFF
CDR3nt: TGTGCCAGCAGCTTGGGGGCGGTCTCCTACAATGAGCAGTTCTTC

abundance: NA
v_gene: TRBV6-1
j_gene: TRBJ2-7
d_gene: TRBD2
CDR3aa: CASSDSGVSYEQYF
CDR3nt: TGTGCCAGCAGTGATAGCGGGGTCTCCTACGAGCAGTACTTC

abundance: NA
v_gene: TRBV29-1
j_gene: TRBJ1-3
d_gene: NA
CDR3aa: CSAKQGPSGNTIYF
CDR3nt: TGCAGCGCAAAACAGGGACCCTCTGGAAACACCATATATTTT

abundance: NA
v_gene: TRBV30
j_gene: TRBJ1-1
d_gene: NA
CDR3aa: CASTRQAEAFF
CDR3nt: TGTGCCTCCACCAGACAGGCTGAAGCTTTCTTT

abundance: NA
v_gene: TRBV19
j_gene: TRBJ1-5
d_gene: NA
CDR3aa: CASSNRDAQRPQHF
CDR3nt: TGTGCCAGTAGTAACCGGGACGCCCAGAGACCCCAGCATTTT

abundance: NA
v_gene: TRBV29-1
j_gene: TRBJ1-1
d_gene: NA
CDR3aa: CSVYPRGNTEAFF
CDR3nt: TGCAGCGTTTACCCCCGGGGGAACACTGAAGCTTTCTTT

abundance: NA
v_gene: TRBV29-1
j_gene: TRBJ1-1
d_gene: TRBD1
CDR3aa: CSVTQGAGTEAFF
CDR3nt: TGCAGCGTTACTCAGGGGGCTGGCACTGAAGCTTTCTTT